This TCR beta chain was documented in a study of cytomegalovirus exposure and HLA in healthy donors. Concerning this clone itself: Antigen: not known.

Study outcomes and limitations: Listed as cytomegalovirus-associated were 150 or so TCR beta chains. According to an earlier analysis, most TCR beta V segments yielded productive rearrangements about 87% or about 30% of the time.

V lost 4 bases and J lost 0, with 18 bases in between. Germline loops: CDR1 SGHVS, CDR2 FQNEAQ. The CDR3 length is 17 residues. A multiplex PCR was run with 60 Vbeta primers and 13 Jbeta primers. TCRdb's copy holds only in-frame clones and misses some; the assay was immunoSEQ multiplex PCR. The sample lists roughly 150,000 clones; 81% were seen once. Material for sequencing was PBMCs. The sequence derives from a man in his forties or fifties in good health and CMV-seropositive. V gene TRBV7-8 combines with J gene TRBJ1-1; tentatively, D is TRBD1 (6 bases). DNA of the CDR3: TGTGCCAGCAGCTCAAGGTCCCGGACAGACATGAACACTGAAGCTTTCTTT. This translates into CASSSRSRTDMNTEAFF.